Listed below are T cell receptor beta chains from one sample, sequenced in a study of blood T cells in healthy people across ages. TCRdb called the 5' RACE reads again in MiXCR, with one record for every CDR3 protein. This sample yields over 500,000 distinct CDR3 sequences, of which 40% to 65% are seen a single time; roughly 12% belongs to the top ten. Sample: blood. The origin of the receptors is a woman older than 75 in good health. CDR3s include the opening cysteine and the closing phenylalanine or tryptophan. D genes are given only for firm matches. The size entry is marked missing in some rows and otherwise reads once, few, many or a size class.

size: many; length: 12; J: TRBJ1-2; V: TRBV20-1; D: -; CDR3: CSAFVVAYGYTF; DNA: TGCAGTGCCTTTGTGGTTGCCTATGGCTACACCTTC
size: -; length: 14; J: TRBJ2-1; V: TRBV2; D: -; CDR3: CASMVGLQYNEQFF; DNA: TGTGCCAGCATGGTAGGCCTCCAGTACAATGAGCAGTTCTTC
size: -; length: 16; J: TRBJ2-3; V: TRBV12-3/TRBV12-4; D: -; CDR3: CASSPNKGGFSDTQYF; DNA: TGTGCCAGCAGTCCGAACAAGGGGGGGTTCTCAGATACGCAGTATTTT
size: many; length: 16; J: TRBJ2-3; V: TRBV13; D: TRBD2; CDR3: CASSSWTSGPTDTQYF; DNA: TGTGCCAGCAGCTCTTGGACTAGCGGGCCCACAGATACGCAGTATTTT
size: few; length: 13; J: TRBJ2-7; V: TRBV3-1; D: -; CDR3: CASSLARDGSQYF; DNA: TGTGCCAGCAGCCTCGCCCGGGATGGGTCCCAGTACTTC
size: few; length: 15; J: TRBJ2-2; V: TRBV10-3; D: -; CDR3: CAISGSPTGTGELFF; DNA: TGTGCCATCAGTGGATCTCCGACGGGAACCGGGGAGCTGTTTTTT
size: many; length: 15; J: TRBJ2-1; V: TRBV24-1; D: -; CDR3: CATSGAAEGYNEQFF; DNA: TGTGCCACCAGTGGAGCAGCCGAGGGGTACAATGAGCAGTTCTTC
size: -; length: 18; J: TRBJ2-1; V: TRBV7-2; D: TRBD1; CDR3: CASSPQVGGQGSYNEQFF; DNA: TGTGCCAGCAGCCCCCAGGTAGGGGGACAGGGGTCCTACAATGAGCAGTTCTTC
size: -; length: 15; J: TRBJ1-1; V: TRBV10-3; D: -; CDR3: CAISDMGRMNTEAFF; DNA: TGTGCCATCAGTGATATGGGCAGGATGAACACTGAAGCTTTCTTT
size: many; length: 17; J: TRBJ2-6; V: TRBV7-9; D: -; CDR3: CASSPMRSDPGANVLTF; DNA: TGTGCCAGCAGCCCCATGCGATCCGATCCTGGGGCCAACGTCCTGACTTTC
size: -; length: 15; J: TRBJ2-7; V: TRBV12-3/TRBV12-4; D: -; CDR3: CASSSGRQATYEQYF; DNA: TGTGCCAGCAGTTCTGGGCGACAGGCCACCTACGAGCAGTACTTC
size: -; length: 18; J: TRBJ2-4; V: TRBV4-3; D: TRBD1; CDR3: CASSQGASRDRAVEEQYF; DNA: TGCGCCAGCAGCCAAGGGGCCAGTAGGGACAGGGCAGTAGAGGAGCAGTACTTC
size: -; length: 14; J: TRBJ1-5; V: TRBV18; D: -; CDR3: CASSRDPLIEPQHF; DNA: TGTGCCAGCTCACGGGACCCCCTGATCGAGCCCCAGCATTTT
size: -; length: 15; J: TRBJ2-3; V: TRBV27; D: TRBD1; CDR3: CASSTGARPTDTQYF; DNA: TGTGCCAGCAGTACAGGGGCCCGACCCACAGATACGCAGTATTTT
size: -; length: 15; J: TRBJ2-7; V: TRBV5-1; D: -; CDR3: CASSLHLKTTYEQYF; DNA: TGCGCCAGCAGCCTACACCTCAAGACTACCTACGAGCAGTACTTC
size: -; length: 15; J: TRBJ2-3; V: TRBV20-1; D: TRBD2; CDR3: CSAPTSSGVADTQYF; DNA: TGCAGTGCTCCTACCTCTAGCGGGGTTGCCGATACGCAGTATTTT
size: -; length: 17; J: TRBJ2-2; V: TRBV13; D: -; CDR3: CASSFIKTGDLTGELFF; DNA: TGTGCCAGCAGCTTTATAAAGACAGGCGACCTCACCGGGGAGCTGTTTTTT
size: -; length: 14; J: TRBJ1-1; V: TRBV4-1; D: -; CDR3: CASSLQAMNTEAFF; DNA: TGCGCCAGCAGCCTACAGGCCATGAACACTGAAGCTTTCTTT
size: few; length: 15; J: TRBJ2-7; V: TRBV7-2; D: -; CDR3: CASSLVRSGTYEQYF; DNA: TGTGCCAGCAGCTTAGTTAGGTCGGGAACCTACGAGCAGTACTTC
size: -; length: 16; J: TRBJ1-2; V: TRBV14; D: -; CDR3: CASSRILRVLADGYTF; DNA: TGTGCCAGCAGCCGCATCCTCAGGGTCTTGGCCGATGGCTACACCTTC
size: -; length: 13; J: TRBJ1-2; V: TRBV6-2/TRBV6-3; D: -; CDR3: CAAGQTIQSGYTF; DNA: TGTGCCGCCGGGCAGACCATACAGAGTGGCTACACCTTC
size: -; length: 15; J: TRBJ2-5; V: TRBV7-2; D: -; CDR3: CASSLEAGRPETQYF; DNA: TGTGCCAGCAGCTTAGAGGCTGGCCGTCCAGAGACCCAGTACTTC
size: many; length: 17; J: TRBJ2-7; V: TRBV27; D: TRBD2; CDR3: CASRLGGNLLAGGEQYF; DNA: TGTGCCAGCAGGTTGGGTGGAAATCTTCTAGCGGGAGGGGAGCAGTACTTC
size: -; length: 13; J: TRBJ1-1; V: TRBV13; D: -; CDR3: CASSLGQSTEAFF; DNA: TGTGCCAGCAGCTTGGGTCAGAGCACTGAAGCTTTCTTT
size: -; length: 14; J: TRBJ2-2; V: TRBV7-3; D: -; CDR3: CASSLSFNTGELFF; DNA: TGTGCCAGCAGCCTCAGCTTTAACACCGGGGAGCTGTTTTTT
size: many; length: 14; J: TRBJ1-2; V: TRBV6-6; D: -; CDR3: CASRQGEGSYGYTF; DNA: TGTGCCAGCAGACAAGGGGAGGGAAGCTATGGCTACACCTTC
size: many; length: 14; J: TRBJ1-2; V: TRBV29-1; D: TRBD1; CDR3: CSVEAGQGRRSYTF; DNA: TGCAGCGTTGAAGCGGGACAGGGCCGACGAAGCTACACCTTC